The clone carrying this T cell receptor beta chain was seen at least ten times. Its antigen is not known. Extraction of PBMCs used approximately 10 ml of fresh peripheral blood. Regions amplified from RNA transcripts were the TCR beta CDR3 regions. HTBI primers drove first-round RT-PCR of the TCR CDR3. TCRdb ran MiXCR on the multiplex PCR reads and lists one entry per CDR3 protein. Of 410,000 or so distinct CDR3 sequences in the sample, about 15% were seen once. These data come from a study of T cells in Graves' hyperthyroidism and ophthalmopathy. Study-wide points: Model-based prediction identified ophthalmopathy a median approximately 6 months prior to its onset.

Germline CDR1 and CDR2: MNHEY and SVGEGT. The germline V and J ends were trimmed by 7 bases and 4 bases, with 23 bases remaining between them. The CDR3 length is 17 residues. The receptor was derived from a man younger than 35 with Graves' ophthalmopathy. The sample consisted of blood. J is TRBJ2-1 and V is TRBV6-2 or TRBV6-3, with D perhaps being TRBD1 or TRBD2 (6 bases each). The CDR3 loop reads CASIRGGGRTGYNEQFF. DNA for the CDR3: TGTGCCAGCATTCGGGGTGGGGGGCGGACGGGTTACAATGAGCAGTTCTTC.